Reported below is one TCR beta chain. The target antigen is unknown. The source of the sample is a study of OX40 agonist ivuxolimab in advanced cancers. Overall study context: Those enrolled were 80% to 85% male, with a mean age of around 57 years and ages from roughly 23 to 80.

Assay used: immunoSEQ multiplex PCR; TCRdb lists only in-frame clones, some missing. The table records about 50,000 clones, about 83% of them present only once. Germline V lookup: CDR1 SGHRS, CDR2 YFSETQ. The V and J ends lost 4 bases and 0 bases respectively, with 21 bases between them. This CDR3 comprises 18 residues. Findings of the study overall: On average, CD8+ T cells had more expanded clones than CD4+. Partial responders dosed at 0.1-3.0 mg/kg displayed clonal expansion ranking among the lowest.

This sample comprised CD4+ or CD8+ T cells sorted from blood, obtained in a trial of the OX40 agonist ivuxolimab. V and J are TRBV5-1 and TRBJ2-3; D remains ambiguous. The sequence was obtained from an adult with an advanced solid tumor such as melanoma, head and neck, liver or kidney cancer. CDR3 residues: CASSRRSHKGQSTDTQYF. CDR3 in DNA: TGCGCCAGCAGCCGTCGGTCCCATAAGGGCCAAAGCACAGATACGCAGTATTTT.